Below, 10 T cell receptor beta chains from the same sample are listed, as sequenced in a study of response to subunit inactivated influenza vaccine. TCRdb reanalysed the RT-PCR reads using MiXCR and keeps one entry per CDR3 protein. This table has more than 700,000 distinct CDR3 sequences, around 20% appearing once. Sequencing was performed on PBMCs from blood, taken about 5 days after vaccination. These receptors were collected from a man aged 45-65 years who received an inactivated influenza vaccine.

The chain links TRBV4-1 to TRBJ2-3; 9 nucleotides align to TRBD1. Germline V gives CDR1 MGHRA, CDR2 YSYEKL. The CDR3 is 17 amino acids. V lost 0 bases, J lost 2 bases, and 6 bases stayed unmatched. CDR3 amino acids: CASSQEGGQGFTDTQYF. The DNA of the CDR3 is TGCGCCAGCAGCCAAGAGGGAGGACAGGGGTTCACAGATACGCAGTATTTT.

The sample holds a few counts of this clonotype. The CDR3 protein is CASSDSKSGNEQFF. CDR3 bases: TGTGCCAGCAGCGACTCCAAGAGCGGCAATGAGCAGTTCTTC. The rearrangement joins TRBV7-3 to TRBJ2-1; D might be TRBD2 (5 bases). The CDR3 sequence is 14 residues long. From germline, CDR1 is SGHTA and CDR2 FQGTGA. Deletions cut 5 bases from V and 6 bases from J, with 14 bases between.

This clonotype was observed a handful of times. The chain recombines TRBV5-1 with TRBJ2-7, with D perhaps matching TRBD1 (6 bases). Germline assignment: CDR1 SGHRS and CDR2 YFSETQ. V was shortened by 3 bases and J by 6 bases, with 13 bases between the two germline ends. The CDR3 totals 13 residues. This chain's CDR3 is CASSSQGIFEQYF. CDR3 DNA: TGCGCCAGCAGCTCACAGGGAATCTTCGAGCAGTACTTC.

The table lists this clonotype with a count of one. The rearrangement links TRBV5-6 to TRBJ2-1; D gene uncertain. The CDR3 runs to 13 residues. The V end was cut by 0 bases, the J end by 9 bases, with 10 bases between. Germline V lookup: CDR1 SGHDT, CDR2 YYEEEE. CDR3 protein: CASSLEFTSEQFF. CDR3 sequence (DNA): TGTGCCAGCAGCTTGGAATTTACAAGTGAGCAGTTCTTC.

This clonotype was counted only a few times. The V gene is TRBV20-1, the J gene TRBJ2-7, with no clear D. Germline V CDR1 and CDR2: DFQATT, SNEGSKA (reference sequence). Trimming left V 6 bases short and J 3 bases short, with 6 bases between. The length of the CDR3 is 10 residues. Written as DNA, the CDR3 is TGCAGTGCCGCAGGCTACGAGCAGTACTTC. It codes for CSAAGYEQYF.

In this sample, this clonotype turned up once. V is TRBV10-3 and J is TRBJ2-3, with 7 bases aligning to TRBD2. CDR3 length equals 15 residues. Per germline, CDR1 ENHRY and CDR2 SYGVKD. After removal of 8 bases from V and 0 bases from J, the junction contained 8 bases not matched to a gene. The CDR3 spells CAIWTRTKSTDTQYF. CDR3 nucleotides: TGTGCCATCTGGACTAGAACTAAAAGCACAGATACGCAGTATTTT.

This clonotype has more than one count but fewer than ten. The chain is built from TRBV6-5 and TRBJ1-3, with D unclear. The CDR3 covers 12 residues. The germline V gene encodes CDR1 MNHEY and CDR2 SVGAGI. The V and J ends lost 6 bases and 4 bases respectively, with 7 bases between them. The CDR3 region has the DNA TGTGCCAGCAGGCCCAGAGGAAACACCATATATTTT. Protein sequence: CASRPRGNTIYF.

Written as DNA, the CDR3 is TGTGCCAGCAGCTTAGTTAGCGGGAAGGAAAACGAGCAGTACTTC. This encodes CASSLVSGKENEQYF. The V and J genes are TRBV7-9 and TRBJ2-7, with 8 bases lining up with TRBD2. This CDR3 contains 15 residues. V shed 1 base, J shed 5 bases, and the junction held 7 bases outside the gene matches. Germline V lookup: CDR1 SEHNR, CDR2 FQNEAQ (reference sequence).

This clonotype was seen at least ten times. V gene TRBV9 combines with J gene TRBJ1-1, with D hard to call. This CDR3 is 14 amino acids long. Germline V gene lookup returns CDR1 SGDLS and CDR2 YYNGEE. V shed 0 bases and J shed 3 bases, with 9 bases lying between them. CDR3 amino acids: CASSVASGHTEAFF. The CDR3 DNA sequence: TGTGCCAGCAGCGTAGCGTCCGGGCACACTGAAGCTTTCTTT.

Only a few counts were recorded for this clonotype. This chain links TRBV12-3 or TRBV12-4 with TRBJ2-3, with TRBD2 matching over 8 bases. With V trimmed by 8 bases and J by 4 bases, 11 bases remained unmatched. CDR3 length equals 15 residues. The CDR3 DNA is TGTGCCAGCCTGTCGGGGGGGTCGGGTCCAGATACGCAGTATTTT. It encodes CASLSGGSGPDTQYF.